These 9 T cell receptor beta chains originate from one sample sequenced in a study of shared clonotypes between healthy human individuals. TCRdb's table, derived via immunoSEQ multiplex PCR, lists solely in-frame clones and lacks some. Of approximately 620,000 clones detected, around 97% appear once; the ten largest clones hold around 0.06%. Sequencing used naive CD4+ T cells sorted from blood. Subset defined: CD45RA+ positively selected. These receptors originate from a woman in her thirties in good health.

V usage is TRBV27 and J usage is TRBJ2-5, with 11 bases aligning to TRBD2. The end of the DNA fits TRBJ2-7 better, so the J call may be wrong. Germline assignment: CDR1 MNHEY and CDR2 SMNVEV (reference sequence). The CDR3 spans 13 residues. The CDR3 coding sequence is TGTGCCAGCAGACTAGCGGGAGTAACCGAGCAGTACTTC. This gives the protein CASRLAGVTEQYF.

This chain joins TRBV4-2 and TRBJ2-7, with D perhaps TRBD1 (6 bases). The V gene lost 5 bases and the J gene lost 6 bases, with 14 bases spanning the gap. Germline CDR1 is LGHNA and CDR2 is YNFKEQ. This CDR3 spans 13 amino acids. CDR3 sequence reads: CASSYRQAREQYF. DNA of the CDR3: TGTGCCAGCAGCTATCGACAGGCGCGCGAGCAGTACTTC.

J is TRBJ1-1 and V is TRBV27; 7 positions agree with TRBD1. CDR1 is MNHEY and CDR2 is SMNVEV in the germline V gene (reference sequence). There are 16 residues in the CDR3. V dropped 0 bases and J dropped 10; count of bases not matched to a gene: 14. This CDR3 is CASSLSGDRRRVRAFF. The CDR3 DNA follows: TGTGCCAGCAGTTTATCAGGGGACAGACGCAGGGTTCGAGCTTTCTTT.

The J gene is TRBJ2-7, the V gene TRBV15; possibly TRBD1 or TRBD2 for D (5 bases each). V dropped 5 bases and J dropped 4 bases, with 24 bases sitting between them. There are 17 residues in the CDR3. CDR1 and CDR2 (germline): LNHNV, YYDKDF (reference sequence). For the CDR3, the DNA is TGTGCCACCAGCCCCCACCTTGGGAGAGGGGAACTTTACGAGCAGTACTTC. Translated: CATSPHLGRGELYEQYF.

The chain recombines TRBV28 with TRBJ1-5; perhaps TRBD1 as D (5 bases). The CDR3 is 14 residues long. Trimming removed 5 bases from V and 2 bases from J, with 10 bases in between. Looked up from germline, CDR1 is MDHEN and CDR2 is SYDVKM. The CDR3 region is CASSAGGGNQPQHF. CDR3 nucleotide sequence: TGTGCCAGCAGTGCCGGGGGTGGCAATCAGCCCCAGCATTTT.

The rearrangement links TRBV5-1 to TRBJ2-1; D might be TRBD1 (5 bases). Trimming removed 3 bases from V and 7 bases from J, with 23 bases in between. Germline lookup yields CDR1 SGHRS and CDR2 YFSETQ. The CDR3 is 17 residues long. CDR3 sequence (DNA): TGCGCCAGCAGCTCACAGACACAGGCACTCCTAGGGAATGAGCAGTTCTTC. Amino acid sequence: CASSSQTQALLGNEQFF.

The V and J genes are TRBV10-1 and TRBJ2-7, with D perhaps matching TRBD1 (6 bases). Deletions cut 4 bases from V and 0 bases from J, with 16 bases between. CDR3 length: 16 amino acids. CDR1 and CDR2 (germline): WNHNN, SYGVQD (reference sequence). In DNA form, the CDR3 reads TGCGCCAGCAGTGCTATGGGGCAGGGGCACTCCTACGAGCAGTACTTC. Its protein product is CASSAMGQGHSYEQYF.

This chain uses TRBV5-1 with TRBJ2-1; 8 nucleotides align to TRBD2. The CDR3 totals 14 residues. Germline V gene sequence: CDR1 SGHRS, CDR2 YFSETQ. V lost 4 bases and J lost 5; bases outside the gene matches: 5. The CDR3 loop reads CASSQREYHNEQFF. CDR3 sequence (DNA): TGCGCCAGCAGCCAGCGGGAGTACCACAATGAGCAGTTCTTC.

This clone was seen just once. The chain has TRBV4-1 and TRBJ2-1, with 14 bases matching TRBD2. The CDR3 has 17 residues. Unmatched junction bases numbered 8, after V lost 3 bases and J lost 7 bases. Looked up from germline, CDR1 is MGHRA and CDR2 is YSYEKL. DNA of the CDR3: TGCGCCAGCAGCCAGGGACTAGCGGGAGTTCGGCGAAATGAGCAGTTCTTC. Translating gives CASSQGLAGVRRNEQFF.